This TCR beta chain was retrieved from a study of human T cells and chemical hapten exposure. Germline CDR1 is KGHDR and CDR2 is SFDVKD. Deletions cut 4 bases from V and 6 bases from J, with 9 bases between. The CDR3 has 12 residues. The library attached unique molecular identifiers to individual cDNA molecules. Using its own MiXCR run on the RACE reads, TCRdb lists one record per CDR3 protein. This table holds roughly 40,000 distinct CDR3 sequences, roughly 12% found once. This clonotype was counted many times. Time point indicated: patch test 3, about 24 weeks after DPC sensitization. Treatment specified: therapeutic diphenylcyclopropenone sensitization with weekly scalp DPC. The template was total RNA from unfractionated whole blood. Investigators collected blood before applying each patch test.

The rearrangement joins TRBV24-1 to TRBJ2-7; D remains unclear. The sample was whole blood, taken in connection with sensitization to the hapten diphenylcyclopropenone (DPC). The receptor was isolated from a woman aged 35 to 49 with alopecia areata. Some clones in this sample may be carry-over from other donors' samples. The CDR3 DNA sequence: TGTGCCACCAGTGACATTACCGGCGAGCAGTACTTC. It translates to CATSDITGEQYF.